Each of the 20 T cell receptor beta chains below was sequenced from the same sample in a study of blood T cell repertoires in COVID-19. The assay was immunoSEQ multiplex PCR, and TCRdb's table has in-frame clones only and misses some. The sample holds 200,000 to 300,000 clones, 75% to 90% seen once. Material for sequencing was peripheral blood. Every receptor here comes from a man aged 30 to 45 with active or convalescent COVID-19.

This clone was detected only a few times. The chain recombines TRBV6-5 with TRBJ1-1; D unclear. The CDR3 length is 15 residues. CDR1 is MNHEY and CDR2 is SVGAGI in the germline V gene. Trimming removed 0 bases from V and 4 bases from J, with 12 bases in between. The CDR3 coding sequence is TGTGCCAGCAGTTACTCGTCCGGGTTTGCCACTGAAGCTTTCTTT. Translation gives CASSYSSGFATEAFF.

This clone was observed a single time. The J gene is TRBJ2-1, the V gene TRBV11-3, with 12 positions matching TRBD2. J was trimmed by 7 bases and V by 1 base; bases with no gene match: 11. Looked up from germline, CDR1 is SGHNT and CDR2 is YENEEA. The CDR3 extends over 18 amino acids. The CDR3 DNA sequence: TGTGCCAGCAGCTTAGGGCGGTCTAGCGGGGGGGCCATTAATGAGCAGTTCTTC. Residues: CASSLGRSSGGAINEQFF.

The chain is built from TRBV28 and TRBJ1-2; D not certain. CDR3 length: 13 amino acids. Trimming shortened V by 4 bases and J by 4 bases, and 10 bases separated the two germline ends. Germline V gene data show CDR1 as MDHEN and CDR2 as SYDVKM. The CDR3, as DNA: TGTGCCAGCAGTTCGTCCCTCGTCTATGGCTACACCTTC. Amino acid sequence: CASSSSLVYGYTF.

V usage is TRBV15 and J usage is TRBJ2-2, with D perhaps TRBD1 (6 bases). There are 14 residues in the CDR3. Trimming took 8 bases from V and 3 from J, leaving 13 bases between them. Germline assignment: CDR1 LNHNV and CDR2 YYDKDF (reference sequence). CDR3 loop: CATGWGLDTGELFF. The DNA for the CDR3 is TGTGCCACCGGTTGGGGGCTTGACACCGGGGAGCTGTTTTTT.

This clone has a handful of counts. CDR3 sequence: CASRDYRGREDTQYF. The CDR3 bases are TGTGCCAGCAGGGACTACAGGGGGCGGGAAGATACGCAGTATTTT. This chain connects TRBV6-5 to TRBJ2-3, with 9 nucleotides matching TRBD1. Trimming removed 6 bases from V and 5 bases from J; junction bases left unmatched: 9. The CDR3 runs 15 residues. CDR1 and CDR2 from the germline V gene are MNHEY and SVGAGI.

The CDR3 loop reads CASSLFSETGDGYTF. The DNA of the CDR3 is TGTGCCAGCAGCTTGTTTTCAGAGACAGGCGATGGCTACACCTTC. J is TRBJ1-2 and V is TRBV5-6; a possible D gene is TRBD1 (6 bases). V lost 1 base and J 6 bases, leaving 16 bases between the germline ends. Germline V gives CDR1 SGHDT, CDR2 YYEEEE. CDR3 size: 15 residues.

The chain employs TRBV5-1 and TRBJ1-2; 8 nucleotides agree with TRBD1. The V segment lost 2 bases and the J segment 6 bases; nucleotides outside the gene matches: 9. The CDR3 length is 15 residues. CDR1 is SGHRS, CDR2 YFSETQ, per germline. The CDR3 DNA is TGCGCCAGCAGCTTCTATTCCACAGGGGGGAATGGCTACACCTTC. Protein sequence: CASSFYSTGGNGYTF.

V is TRBV21-1 and J is TRBJ1-1; the table's D call, TRBD1, was not checked against the DNA. TRBV21-1 is a listed pseudogene. The CDR3 is 14 residues long. CDR3 in DNA: TGTGCCAGCAGCAACACGACAGTCAGGCGGAAAGCTTTCTTT. The encoded protein is CASSNTTVRRKAFF.

By frequency in the sample, this clone is medium-sized. The chain carries TRBV6-2 or TRBV6-3 and TRBJ2-5; 10 bases agree with TRBD2. The CDR3 is 18 amino acids. Germline V gene sequence: CDR1 MNHEY, CDR2 SVGEGT. Losses at the gene ends were 1 base for V and 0 bases for J; bases not matched to a gene: 8. The CDR3: CASSYLWGLAGDQETQYF. CDR3 DNA sequence: TGTGCCAGCAGTTACTTATGGGGTCTAGCGGGGGACCAAGAGACCCAGTACTTC.

This chain joins TRBV6-5 and TRBJ2-5, with 9 bases aligning to TRBD1. This CDR3 is 14 amino acids long. V trimming: 5 bases; J trimming: 7 bases; junction bases outside the gene matches: 8. Per the germline V gene, CDR1 is MNHEY and CDR2 is SVGAGI. CDR3 loop: CASSQQGALGTQYF. Here the CDR3 DNA reads TGTGCCAGCAGTCAACAGGGGGCGCTTGGGACCCAGTACTTC.

The chain carries TRBV7-6 and TRBJ2-7; 12 bases align to TRBD1. Per germline, CDR1 SGHVS and CDR2 FNYEAQ. V dropped 5 bases and J dropped 5; count of bases not matched to a gene: 4. The CDR3 is 14 amino acids. The CDR3, as DNA: TGTGCCAGCAGCCCGGGACAGGGGGCCAACGAGCAGTACTTC. As protein: CASSPGQGANEQYF.

The chain employs TRBV11-2 and TRBJ2-7; tentative D call: TRBD1 (5 bases). This CDR3 comprises 16 residues. Germline V gene data show CDR1 as SGHAT and CDR2 as FQNNGV. Trimming shortened V by 0 bases and J by 0 bases, and 12 bases separated the two germline ends. The CDR3 bases are TGTGCCAGCAGCTTAGAGCCAGGGCCTTTCTCCTACGAGCAGTACTTC. This gives the protein CASSLEPGPFSYEQYF. Using reference TRBV11-2 and TRBJ2-7 for the parts outside the CDR3, the full variable domain is EAGVAQSPRYKIIEKRQSVAFWCNPISGHATLYWYQQILGQGPKLLIQFQNNGVVDDSQLPKDRFSAERLKGVDSTLKIQPAKLEDSAVYLCASSLEPGPFSYEQYFGPGTRLTVT.

The chain has TRBV4-1 and TRBJ1-2; 7 positions match TRBD1. Germline trimming cut 2 bases from V and 6 bases from J; bases unmatched to any gene: 3. The CDR3 sequence is 13 residues long. CDR1 and CDR2 (germline): MGHRA, YSYEKL. The CDR3 coding sequence is TGCGCCAGCAGCCAATCGACAGGGAATGGCTACACCTTC. It specifies CASSQSTGNGYTF.

The chain joins TRBV11-2 to TRBJ1-6; D is possibly TRBD1 (5 bases). Trimming took 2 bases from V and 7 from J, leaving 9 bases between them. Germline values: CDR1 SGHAT, CDR2 FQNNGV. The CDR3 runs 14 residues. For the CDR3, the DNA is TGTGCCAGCAGCTTACAGGGCCCCAATTCACCCCTCCACTTT. The encoded protein is CASSLQGPNSPLHF.

This clone was seen a few times. The chain has TRBV18 and TRBJ1-2; a possible D gene is TRBD1 (5 bases). CDR1 is KGHSH, CDR2 LQKENI, per germline. The V gene lost 3 bases and the J gene lost 7 bases, with 15 bases spanning the gap. The CDR3 spans 14 residues. The CDR3: CASSPLREEAGYTF. The CDR3 DNA sequence: TGTGCCAGCTCACCCCTCAGGGAGGAGGCTGGCTACACCTTC.

The chain has TRBV6-6 and TRBJ1-6, with unresolved D. Per the germline V gene, CDR1 is MNHNY and CDR2 is SVGAGI (reference sequence). The CDR3 covers 14 residues. The ends were cut back, 6 bases at V and 0 bases at J, with 6 bases in the middle. CDR3 in amino acids: CASRLSSYNSPLHF. In DNA form, the CDR3 reads TGTGCCAGCAGATTGAGCTCCTATAATTCACCCCTCCACTTT.

The chain carries TRBV19 and TRBJ1-5, with 7 bases matching TRBD1. J gave up 4 bases and V 5 bases, and 5 bases lay outside the gene matches. Looked up from germline, CDR1 is LNHDA and CDR2 is SQIVND (reference sequence). The CDR3 consists of 14 residues. CDR3 amino acids: CASSPRQGNQPQHF. The DNA for the CDR3 is TGTGCCAGTAGTCCGCGACAGGGAAATCAGCCCCAGCATTTT.

V is TRBV4-3 and J is TRBJ2-7; D is perhaps TRBD2 (5 bases). CDR3 length equals 15 residues. The V end lost 1 base, the J end lost 3 bases, and 13 bases lay between the germline ends. CDR1 and CDR2 from the germline V gene are LGHNA and YSLEER. CDR3 bases: TGCGCCAGCAGCCAAGGGTATAGAGGGAGCTACGAGCAGTACTTC. Translating gives CASSQGYRGSYEQYF.

This sequence joins TRBV13 and TRBJ2-5; D remains ambiguous. The CDR3 runs 12 residues. The germline V gene has CDR1 PRHDT and CDR2 FYEKMQ (reference sequence). V was clipped by 3 bases and J by 1 base, with 3 bases between them. The CDR3, as DNA: TGTGCCAGCAGCTTTAGCCAAGAGACCCAGTACTTC. Protein: CASSFSQETQYF.

V is TRBV5-1 and J is TRBJ1-5; no definite D call. This CDR3 is built from 13 residues. Trimming removed 1 base at V and 7 bases at J, with 9 bases between. Germline CDR1 reads SGHRS; CDR2 reads YFSETQ. The CDR3 protein is CASSLTYGQPQHF. The CDR3 bases are TGCGCCAGCAGCTTGACCTACGGGCAGCCCCAGCATTTT.